The T cell receptor beta chain under discussion was sequenced for a study of T cells after yellow fever vaccination. V lost 5 bases and J lost 7; bases outside the gene matches: 5. From germline, CDR1 is SGHTA and CDR2 FQGTGA. This CDR3 has 14 amino acids. This clonotype was observed a few times. Its antigen is as yet unknown. Study-wide points: Post-booster repertoires again held most primary-vaccination clones (just under 97% CD4, 88% CD8).

Making TCR cDNA involved 5'RACE template switching, which added UMIs and a universal primer site. MiXCR, applied by TCRdb to the 5' RACE reads, yields one record per CDR3 protein. The sample contains about 340,000 distinct CDR3 sequences, around 12% of which appear only once. The chain employs TRBV7-3 and TRBJ2-1; 10 nucleotides match TRBD2. The sample consisted of CD4+ T cells sorted from PBMCs, taken 15 days after the yellow fever booster vaccination. This receptor was identified in a young man who received the YFV17D yellow fever vaccine. The CDR3 DNA reads as TGTGCCAGCAGCAAGCGGGGGGGGACGAATGAGCAGTTCTTC. It is translated as CASSKRGGTNEQFF.